This TCR beta chain was observed in a study of blood T cell repertoires in COVID-19. About the study: Material from acute and convalescent COVID-19 was sourced from the United States, Italy and Spain. T cells, B-cell-depleted T cells, or PBMCs supplied cDNA or gDNA.

Here immunoSEQ multiplex PCR was the method, and the copy in TCRdb shows in-frame clones only, minus some. The table lists some 73,000 clones, approximately 89% of them singletons. The junction had 5 bases not matched to a gene; V was cut back by 5 bases and J by 4 bases. The CDR3 sequence is 13 residues long. CDR1 and CDR2 (germline): SQVTM, ANQGSEA. The V and J genes are TRBV29-1 and TRBJ2-7; 10 nucleotides agree with TRBD1. Sequenced material: peripheral blood. The sequence derives from a woman older than 75 with active or convalescent COVID-19. CDR3 nucleotides: TGCAGCGTTTCCGGGACAGGGGTTTACGAGCAGTACTTC. Its translation: CSVSGTGVYEQYF.